Listed below are T cell receptor beta chains from one sample, sequenced in a study of tumor-infiltrating lymphocytes in primary liver carcinoma. TCRdb reprocessed the multiplex PCR reads with MiXCR, giving one entry per CDR3 protein. The top ten hold 72% of the sample, which has roughly 180,000 distinct CDR3 sequences, roughly three fifths seen once. The specimen sequenced was peripheral blood. These TCRs come from a man in his forties with primary liver carcinoma and hepatitis B virus infection. The CDR3 runs from the conserved cysteine through the conserved F or W. The D gene is left open where the match is weak. Expanded clones get a size class; other rows say once, few or many, or leave the size out.

j_call clone_size v_call d_call cdr3_aa cdr3_nt
TRBJ1-5 NA TRBV5-6 TRBD1 CASSGQAGQPQHF TGTGCCAGCAGCGGACAGGCGGGTCAGCCCCAGCATTTT
TRBJ2-3 NA TRBV30 NA CAWGGNTDTHYF TGTGCCTGGGGGGGGAACACAGATACGCACTATTTT
TRBJ2-1 NA TRBV18 TRBD2 CASSPRGRDEQFF TGTGCCAGCTCACCAAGAGGGAGGGATGAGCAGTTCTTC
TRBJ2-5 NA TRBV11-2 NA CASTIPAGTRETQYF TGTGCCAGCACCATACCGGCTGGGACACGAGAGACCCAGTACTTC
TRBJ2-2 NA TRBV6-6 TRBD2 CASSCIEASGSSGELFF TGTGCCAGCAGTTGCATCGAGGCTAGCGGGAGTTCCGGGGAGCTGTTTTTT
TRBJ2-7 NA TRBV12-3/TRBV12-4 TRBD1 CASSPRQGADEQYF TGTGCCAGTAGTCCAAGACAGGGTGCGGACGAGCAGTACTTC
TRBJ1-5 NA TRBV4-1 TRBD1 CASSHTQGNSNQPQHF TGCGCCAGCAGCCACACACAGGGGAACAGCAATCAGCCCCAGCATTTT
TRBJ2-1 NA TRBV11-2 NA CASNRCSGNEQFF TGTGCCAGCAACCGGTGCTCAGGGAATGAGCAGTTCTTC
TRBJ1-5 NA TRBV28 NA CASRATRGRDQPQHF TGTGCCAGCAGAGCGACAAGGGGCAGAGATCAGCCCCAGCATTTC
TRBJ2-3 NA TRBV11-2 TRBD1 CTSSEQDRHTDTQYF TGTACCAGCAGCGAGCAGGACAGGCACACAGATACGCAGTATTTT
TRBJ1-4 NA TRBV28 NA CATGTPGREKLFF TGTGCCACCGGGACCCCGGGGAGAGAAAAACTGTTTTTT
TRBJ2-1 NA TRBV30 NA CAWRVNRYNEQFF TGTGCCTGGAGGGTGAACAGATACAATGAGCAGTTCTTC
TRBJ2-3 NA TRBV7-3 TRBD2 CASSLILAGGSADTQYF TGTGCCAGCAGCTTAATCCTAGCGGGAGGGAGCGCAGATACGCAGTATTTT
TRBJ2-3 once TRBV11-2 NA CANSPLRQGSGTDMQYF TGTGCCAACAGCCCCCTCCGGCAGGGAAGCGGCACAGATATGCAGTATTTT
TRBJ2-1 many TRBV11-2 NA CASSMTRGEQFF TGTGCCAGCAGCATGACTAGAGGAGAGCAGTTCTTC
TRBJ2-1 few TRBV6-6 NA CASSTPGIAVGQFF TGTGCCAGCAGTACCCCCGGCATAGCGGTAGGGCAGTTCTTC
TRBJ2-2 NA TRBV5-5 TRBD2 CASSRLAGGTGELFF TGTGCCAGCAGCAGACTAGCGGGAGGGACCGGGGAGCTGTTTTTT
TRBJ1-1 few TRBV7-3 NA CASSLLSVNTEAFF TGTGCCAGCAGCTTACTGTCAGTGAACACTGAAGCTTTCTTT
TRBJ1-1 NA TRBV28 NA CTSSLLGNIQAFF TGTACCAGCAGTTTATTAGGGAATATTCAGGCTTTCTTT
TRBJ2-7 many TRBV6-2/TRBV6-3 TRBD2 CASSPTSGNSEQYF TGTGCCAGCAGTCCGACTAGCGGGAATTCCGAGCAGTACTTC
TRBJ2-5 few TRBV5-1 NA CASSFSEGTQETQYF TGCGCCAGCAGCTTTAGTGAAGGCACGCAAGAGACCCAGTACTTC
TRBJ1-3 NA TRBV11-2 NA CASSLPFSGNTIYF TGTGCCAGCAGCCTTCCCTTCTCTGGAAACACCATATATTTT
TRBJ2-6 NA TRBV6-6 TRBD1 CDTSLDRARSGANVLTF TGTGACACCAGTTTGGACAGGGCTCGGAGTGGGGCCAACGTCCTGACTTTC
TRBJ2-3 many TRBV11-2 TRBD2 CASSEREGGETDTQYF TGTGCCAGCTCCGAGCGGGAGGGCGGGGAAACAGATACGCAGTATTTT
TRBJ2-5 many TRBV29-1 NA CSVEDPTEAQYF TGCAGCGTTGAAGATCCAACAGAGGCCCAGTACTTC
TRBJ2-7 NA TRBV11-2 TRBD2 CAGSLAGTSGLLVYF TGTGCCGGCAGCTTAGCAGGGACTAGCGGCCTCTTGGTGTACTTC
TRBJ2-3 many TRBV29-1 TRBD2 CSGLAGGTDTQYF TGCAGCGGACTAGCGGGAGGCACAGATACGCAGTATTTT
TRBJ2-1 many TRBV11-2 TRBD2 CASSLGLAEYNEQFF TGTGCCAGCAGCCTCGGACTAGCGGAGTACAATGAGCAGTTCTTC
TRBJ2-1 many TRBV29-1 NA CSVVALANEQFF TGCAGCGTTGTAGCTCTCGCCAATGAGCAGTTCTTC
TRBJ1-6 NA TRBV6-5 TRBD1 CASSYDRENSPIHF TGTGCCAGCAGTTACGACAGGGAGAATTCACCCATCCACTTT
TRBJ2-5 NA TRBV6-6 TRBD2 CASRYGLAGVQETQYF TGTGCCAGCAGATATGGACTAGCGGGAGTCCAAGAGACCCAGTACTTC
TRBJ2-3 NA TRBV10-3 TRBD2 CAISALAGGGAQYF TGTGCCATCAGTGCGCTAGCGGGAGGAGGGGCGCAGTATTTT
TRBJ2-1 few TRBV29-1 TRBD2 CSVISGRAGEQFF TGCAGCGTGATTAGCGGGAGGGCCGGTGAGCAGTTCTTC
TRBJ2-2 NA TRBV6-5 NA CASSPPGLLNRLGELFF TGTGCCAGCAGTCCCCCGGGACTCTTGAATCGGCTAGGGGAGCTGTTTTTT
TRBJ2-1 NA TRBV7-2 NA CASSLDRSGDEQFF TGTGCCAGCAGCTTAGACAGGAGTGGGGATGAGCAGTTCTTC
TRBJ1-4 NA TRBV28 TRBD1 CASTNSGDRGEKLFF TGTGCCAGTACCAATTCGGGGGACAGGGGTGAAAAACTGTTTTTT
TRBJ2-5 NA TRBV7-9 NA CASSPGRQGETQYF TGTGCCAGCAGCCCCGGTCGGCAGGGAGAGACCCAGTACTTC
TRBJ1-1 NA TRBV4-2 NA CASSPESFLASWVTEAFF TGTGCCAGCAGCCCCGAAAGCTTTCTGGCCTCCTGGGTCACTGAAGCTTTCTTT
TRBJ2-2 few TRBV13 TRBD1 CASSSYRGLGVTGELFF TGTGCCAGCAGCTCATACAGGGGCCTCGGGGTCACCGGGGAGCTGTTTTTT
TRBJ1-5 once TRBV11-2 NA CDSSLSGYNQPQHF TGTGACAGCAGCTTGTCCGGGTACAATCAACCCCAGCATTTT